The entry below gives a single TCR beta chain sequence along with its context. The table came from immunoSEQ multiplex PCR; TCRdb's copy has only in-frame clones and leaves some out. The sample lists 200,000 or so clones, approximately 80% occurring once. The sample originates from a study of blood T cell repertoires in COVID-19. With V trimmed by 3 bases and J by 6 bases, 14 bases remained unmatched. The CDR3 length is 17 residues. The V gene's germline CDR1 is SGHAT and CDR2 FQNNGV. The study recruited people aged roughly 18 to 100 years across some 23 US areas. The TCR comes from a middle-aged woman with acute COVID-19. The sequenced sample consisted of PBMCs or T cells enriched from blood (not recorded which). The chain joins TRBV11-2 to TRBJ2-1, with TRBD2 matching over 7 bases. The CDR3 DNA follows: TGTGCCAGCAGCTTGGTCAGACTAGCCCCGAGGGGCAATGAGCAGTTCTTC. Its protein product is CASSLVRLAPRGNEQFF.